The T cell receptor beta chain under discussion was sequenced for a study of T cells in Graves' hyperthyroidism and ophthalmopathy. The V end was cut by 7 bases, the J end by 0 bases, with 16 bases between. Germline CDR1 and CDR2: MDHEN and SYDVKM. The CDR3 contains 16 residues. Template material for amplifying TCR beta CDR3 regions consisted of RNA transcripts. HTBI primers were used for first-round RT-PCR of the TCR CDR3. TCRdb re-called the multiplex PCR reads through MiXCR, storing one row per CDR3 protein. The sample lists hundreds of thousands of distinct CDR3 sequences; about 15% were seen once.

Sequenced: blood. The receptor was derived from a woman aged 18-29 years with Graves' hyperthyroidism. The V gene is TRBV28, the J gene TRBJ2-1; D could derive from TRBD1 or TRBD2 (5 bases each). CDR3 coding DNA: TGTGCCAGCACCGTTAGTTGGGGGAGCTCCTACAATGAGCAGTTCTTC. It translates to CASTVSWGSSYNEQFF.